These 2 T cell receptor delta chains were sequenced from one sample in a study of γδ T cells in repeated Plasmodium falciparum infection. TCRdb re-processed the multiplex PCR reads via CATT. The table lists 93,000 or so delta-chain clones, approximately 0.92% of them singletons. Gammadelta T cells were flow-sorted from PBMC into Vgamma9/Vdelta2+ and Vdelta2-negative populations for bulk analysis. Sequenced: gamma-delta T cells from blood. The receptors here all came from a pool of human donors (malaria-infected and uninfected, not separated).

Details on this clone: TCRdb has a much larger clone's protein, which differs at residue 3 from the translation of this DNA, likely because of a read error; what is shown is the protein translated from the DNA. The genes are TRDV2 and TRDJ1; 13 bases are shared with TRDD3. As TCRdb names no J gene, one was assigned here on the basis of a DNA match to germline. The V gene's germline CDR1 is GEAIGNYY and CDR2 EKD. The CDR3 is made up of 16 amino acids. The CDR3 is CARDGGLGDTADKLIF. In DNA form, the CDR3 reads TGTGCCCGTGATGGGGGACTGGGGGATACGGCCGATAAACTCATCTTT.

Remarks on this clone: The protein in TCRdb stems from a much larger clone and differs at residue 11 from this DNA's translation, likely a read error; here the protein is translated from the DNA. The V call is TRDV1, the J call TRDJ1; 7 bases are shared with TRDD3. TCRdb does not report a J gene; here it was assigned by matching the DNA to germline references. CDR1 TSWWSYY and CDR2 QGS come from the germline V gene. Trimming removed 9 bases from V and 0 bases from J; junction bases left unmatched: 19. The CDR3 length is 18 residues. The CDR3: CALTQEGRLGSYTDKLIF. CDR3 nucleotide sequence: TGTGCTCTGACACAAGAGGGAAGACTGGGGTCGTACACCGATAAACTCATCTTT.